These 16 T cell receptor beta chains share one sample of origin, sequenced in a study of blood T cells in healthy people across ages. The authors ran a second PCR of about 6 to 11 cycles using a sample-barcoded 5' primer and a J-beta primer mix. MiXCR, applied by TCRdb to the 5' RACE reads, yields one record per CDR3 protein. The sample yields over 1,300,000 distinct CDR3 sequences, around 59% seen once. Specimen: blood. These receptor sequences come from a man aged 18 to 30 in good health.

The chain combines TRBV7-2 with TRBJ2-6; TRBD1 might be the D (6 bases). V lost 1 base and J lost 4, with 17 bases in between. Germline V gene lookup returns CDR1 SGHTA and CDR2 FQGNSA. The CDR3 spans 18 residues. The CDR3 protein is CASSLVRGGPTGANVLTF. The CDR3 bases are TGTGCCAGCAGCTTAGTTAGAGGGGGACCTACAGGGGCCAACGTCCTGACTTTC.

V gene TRBV5-1 combines with J gene TRBJ1-2; 8 bases agree with TRBD1. Germline V gene sequence: CDR1 SGHRS, CDR2 YFSETQ. The length of the CDR3 is 14 residues. Germline trimming cut 4 bases from V and 8 bases from J; bases unmatched to any gene: 10. CDR3 residues: CASSEDRVNQGYTF. For the CDR3, the DNA is TGCGCCAGCAGCGAGGACAGGGTAAATCAGGGCTACACCTTC.

This chain connects TRBV6-6 to TRBJ2-5, with D unclear. V lost 2 bases to trimming and J lost 0 bases, with 10 bases between them. CDR3 length: 15 amino acids. Germline V CDR1 and CDR2: MNHNY, SVGAGI (reference sequence). The CDR3 protein is CASSYMPRNQETQYF. DNA for the CDR3: TGTGCCAGCAGTTACATGCCCAGAAACCAAGAGACCCAGTACTTC.

This chain joins TRBV20-1 and TRBJ2-7; TRBD1 might be the D (6 bases). V lost 3 bases to trimming and J lost 4 bases, with 16 bases between them. The CDR3 extends over 14 amino acids. Germline V gene lookup returns CDR1 DFQATT and CDR2 SNEGSKA (reference sequence). DNA of the CDR3: TGCAGTGCTAGGCACGGACAGATCCGGTACGAGCAGTACTTC. This encodes CSARHGQIRYEQYF.

The CDR3 protein is CASSFRAGGPADTQYF. The CDR3 DNA follows: TGTGCCAGCAGCTTTCGAGCGGGGGGGCCAGCAGATACGCAGTATTTT. The rearrangement links TRBV7-9 to TRBJ2-3; 10 positions match TRBD2. This CDR3 has 16 residues. Germline V gives CDR1 SEHNR, CDR2 FQNEAQ (reference sequence). Trimming at V came to 3 bases and at J to 4 bases, leaving 7 bases not matched to a gene.

This clonotype was seen more than once but under ten times. This sequence joins TRBV29-1 and TRBJ2-7; the match to TRBD1 covers 7 bases. The V gene end was trimmed by 1 base and the J gene end by 2 bases; junction bases not matched to a gene: 5. This CDR3 is 14 amino acids long. In germline, CDR1 is SQVTM, CDR2 ANQGSEA. CDR3 DNA sequence: TGCAGCGTTGAAGTACCCACAGGGGCCTACGAGCAGTACTTC. Protein product: CSVEVPTGAYEQYF.

This rearrangement joins TRBV6-1 to TRBJ1-4; 7 bases fit TRBD1. From germline, CDR1 is MNHNS and CDR2 SASEGT. V trimming: 3 bases; J trimming: 6 bases; junction bases outside the gene matches: 13. The CDR3 consists of 17 residues. The CDR3 is CASSDNPGGSVDEKLFF. Here the CDR3 DNA reads TGTGCCAGCAGTGACAACCCAGGGGGAAGTGTCGATGAAAAACTGTTTTTT.

V and J are TRBV20-1 and TRBJ2-7; D may be TRBD1 or TRBD2 (5 bases each). CDR1 DFQATT and CDR2 SNEGSKA come from the germline V gene (reference sequence). Trimming shortened V by 6 bases and J by 2 bases, and 11 bases separated the two germline ends. The CDR3 extends over 12 amino acids. The CDR3: CSARRGPYEQYF. For the CDR3, the DNA is TGCAGTGCCCGTCGGGGCCCCTACGAGCAGTACTTC.

The chain combines TRBV6-5 with TRBJ1-2; D is ambiguous. Trimming removed 0 bases at V and 4 bases at J, with 6 bases between. The CDR3 spans 13 residues. Germline assignment: CDR1 MNHEY and CDR2 SVGAGI. CDR3 protein: CASSYSRAYGYTF. Here the CDR3 DNA reads TGTGCCAGCAGTTACTCTAGGGCCTATGGCTACACCTTC.

The chain is built from TRBV12-3 or TRBV12-4 and TRBJ1-1; D not resolved. This CDR3 is 16 amino acids long. Trimming took off 6 bases at V and 0 bases at J, with 17 bases between the two ends. Here the CDR3 DNA reads TGTGCCAGCAGCGTCGGCTCGGTCAACCTGAACACTGAAGCTTTCTTT. Translation gives CASSVGSVNLNTEAFF.

The rearrangement joins TRBV29-1 to TRBJ2-1, with D maybe TRBD2 (5 bases). Per germline, CDR1 SQVTM and CDR2 ANQGSEA. This CDR3 spans 15 amino acids. V gave up 1 base and J gave up 0 bases, with 10 bases separating them. CDR3: CSVEVWESSYNEQFF. DNA of the CDR3: TGCAGCGTTGAAGTATGGGAGAGCTCCTACAATGAGCAGTTCTTC.

The J gene is TRBJ2-3, the V gene TRBV7-2, with D tentatively TRBD1 or TRBD2 (6 bases each). Germline CDR1 and CDR2: SGHTA and FQGNSA. This CDR3 is built from 13 residues. V lost 2 bases and J lost 7, with 10 bases in between. The CDR3 nucleotides are TGTGCCAGCAGCTTAAGGGGGGTAAATACGCAGTATTTT. This encodes CASSLRGVNTQYF.

This clonotype was seen a single time. The chain carries TRBV3-1 and TRBJ1-6; D is ambiguous. There are 13 residues in the CDR3. Germline V gene data show CDR1 as LGHDT and CDR2 as YNNKEL (reference sequence). V lost 3 bases and J lost 9, with 9 bases in between. The CDR3 region has the DNA TGTGCCAGCAGCCATGACTACGGTTCACCCCTCCACTTT. This encodes CASSHDYGSPLHF.

This clonotype has just one count. The chain is built from TRBV9 and TRBJ2-1; 7 bases line up with TRBD2. Germline V gene lookup returns CDR1 SGDLS and CDR2 YYNGEE. The CDR3 is 18 amino acids. J was trimmed by 0 bases and V by 3 bases; bases with no gene match: 12. The CDR3 spells CASSARPPRDYSYNEQFF. In DNA, the CDR3 is TGTGCCAGCAGCGCCCGACCTCCTCGGGACTACTCCTACAATGAGCAGTTCTTC.

V and J are TRBV2 and TRBJ2-6; 9 positions match TRBD1. V shed 7 bases and J 2 bases; nucleotides not matched to a gene: 3. Germline-derived CDR1 and CDR2 are SNHLY and FYNNEI. The CDR3 has 15 amino acids. CDR3 in DNA: TGTGCCAGCAAAGGGACAGGGACTGGGGCCAACGTCCTGACTTTC. Protein sequence: CASKGTGTGANVLTF.

The rearrangement uses TRBV20-1 and TRBJ1-2; tentatively, D is TRBD1 (6 bases). Germline CDR1 is DFQATT and CDR2 is SNEGSKA (reference sequence). The CDR3 spans 13 residues. V was trimmed by 3 bases and J by 2 bases, leaving 10 bases between them. The CDR3 here is CSASSGTNYGYTF. CDR3 in DNA: TGCAGTGCTAGCTCCGGGACAAACTATGGCTACACCTTC.